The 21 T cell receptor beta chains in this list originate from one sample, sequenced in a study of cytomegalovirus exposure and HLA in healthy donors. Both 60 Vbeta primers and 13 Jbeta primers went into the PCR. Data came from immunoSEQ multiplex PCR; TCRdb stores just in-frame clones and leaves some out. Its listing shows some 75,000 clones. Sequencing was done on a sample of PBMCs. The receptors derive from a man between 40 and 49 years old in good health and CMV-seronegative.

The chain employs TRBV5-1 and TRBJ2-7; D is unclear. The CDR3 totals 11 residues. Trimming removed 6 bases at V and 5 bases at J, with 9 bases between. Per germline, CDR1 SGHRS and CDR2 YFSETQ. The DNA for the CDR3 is TGCGCCAGCACCGACTTCGACGAGCAGTACTTC. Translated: CASTDFDEQYF.

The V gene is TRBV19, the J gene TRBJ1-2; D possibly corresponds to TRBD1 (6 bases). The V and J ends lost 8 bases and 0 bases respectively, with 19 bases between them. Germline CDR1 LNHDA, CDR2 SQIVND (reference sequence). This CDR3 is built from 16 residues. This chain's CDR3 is CASRPGAGVPNYGYTF. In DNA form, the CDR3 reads TGTGCCAGTCGTCCCGGGGCAGGGGTGCCTAACTATGGCTACACCTTC.

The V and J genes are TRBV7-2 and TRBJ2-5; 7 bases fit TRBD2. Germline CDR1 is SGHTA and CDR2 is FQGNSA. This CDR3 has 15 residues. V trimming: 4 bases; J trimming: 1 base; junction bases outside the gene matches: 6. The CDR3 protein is CASSSRGLSQETQYF. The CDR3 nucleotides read TGTGCCAGCAGCTCACGGGGACTAAGCCAAGAGACCCAGTACTTC.

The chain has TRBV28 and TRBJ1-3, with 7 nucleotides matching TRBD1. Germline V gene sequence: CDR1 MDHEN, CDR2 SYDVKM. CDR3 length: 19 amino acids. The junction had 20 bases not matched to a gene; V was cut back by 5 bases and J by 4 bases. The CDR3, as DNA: TGTGCCAGCAGTATGTTGGGGCAGGGGGTGCTAAAGAGGGGAAACACCATATATTTT. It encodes CASSMLGQGVLKRGNTIYF.

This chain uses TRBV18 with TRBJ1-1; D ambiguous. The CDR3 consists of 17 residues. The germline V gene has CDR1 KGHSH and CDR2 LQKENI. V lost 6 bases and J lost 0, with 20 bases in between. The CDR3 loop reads CASSSWARMGMNTEAFF. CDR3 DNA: TGTGCCAGCTCGTCATGGGCCAGGATGGGCATGAACACTGAAGCTTTCTTT.

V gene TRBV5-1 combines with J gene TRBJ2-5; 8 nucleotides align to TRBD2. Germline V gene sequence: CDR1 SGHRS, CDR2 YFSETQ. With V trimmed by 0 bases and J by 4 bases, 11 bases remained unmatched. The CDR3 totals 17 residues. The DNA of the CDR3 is TGCGCCAGCAGCTTGGGGATAGGAGCGGGAGAGGGAGAGACCCAGTACTTC. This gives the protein CASSLGIGAGEGETQYF.

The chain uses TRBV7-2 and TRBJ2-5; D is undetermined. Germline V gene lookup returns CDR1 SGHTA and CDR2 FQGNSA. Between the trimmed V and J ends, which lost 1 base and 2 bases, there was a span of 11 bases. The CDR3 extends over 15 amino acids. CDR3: CASSLETGRQETQYF. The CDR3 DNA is TGTGCCAGCAGCTTAGAGACTGGTCGACAAGAGACCCAGTACTTC.

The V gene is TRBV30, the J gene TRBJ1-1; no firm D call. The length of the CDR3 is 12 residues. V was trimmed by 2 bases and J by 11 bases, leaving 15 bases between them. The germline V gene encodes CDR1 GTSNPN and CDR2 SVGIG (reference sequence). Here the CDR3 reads CAWSTVPSGAFF. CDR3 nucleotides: TGTGCCTGGAGTACGGTTCCTTCGGGGGCTTTCTTT.

The CDR3 nucleotides are TGCGCCAGCAGCTTCCAATTAGGACAGGGTACCTACGAGCAGTACTTC. Translation gives CASSFQLGQGTYEQYF. V gene TRBV5-1 combines with J gene TRBJ2-7; 8 positions agree with TRBD1. Trimming at V came to 2 bases and at J to 2 bases, leaving 9 bases not matched to a gene. Germline V gene sequence: CDR1 SGHRS, CDR2 YFSETQ. This CDR3 is 16 amino acids long.

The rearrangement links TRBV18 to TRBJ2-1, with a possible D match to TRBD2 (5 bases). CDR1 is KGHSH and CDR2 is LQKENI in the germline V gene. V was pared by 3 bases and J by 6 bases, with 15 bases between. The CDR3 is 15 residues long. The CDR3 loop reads CASSPSVFFGNEQFF. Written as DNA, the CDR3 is TGTGCCAGCTCACCTAGCGTCTTTTTTGGCAATGAGCAGTTCTTC.

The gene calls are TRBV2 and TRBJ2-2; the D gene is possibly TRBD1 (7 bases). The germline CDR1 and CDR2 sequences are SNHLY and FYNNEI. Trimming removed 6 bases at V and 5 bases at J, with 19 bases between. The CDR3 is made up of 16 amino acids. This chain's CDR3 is CASRRQGGDRTGELFF. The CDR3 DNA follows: TGTGCCAGCAGAAGACAGGGAGGAGACCGGACCGGGGAGCTGTTTTTT.

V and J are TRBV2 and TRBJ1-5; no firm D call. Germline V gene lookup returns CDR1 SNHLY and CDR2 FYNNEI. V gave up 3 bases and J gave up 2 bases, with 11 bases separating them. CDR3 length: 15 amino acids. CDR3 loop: CASSDRGVGNQPQHF. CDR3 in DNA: TGTGCCAGCAGTGACCGGGGTGTAGGCAATCAGCCCCAGCATTTT.

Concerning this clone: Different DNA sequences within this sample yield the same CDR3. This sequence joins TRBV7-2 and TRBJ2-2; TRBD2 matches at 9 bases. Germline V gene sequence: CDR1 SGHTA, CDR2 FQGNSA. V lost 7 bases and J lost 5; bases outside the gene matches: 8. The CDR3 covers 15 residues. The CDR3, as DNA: TGTGCCAGCAAGGCGGGGGGGCCACATACCGGGGAGCTGTTTTTT. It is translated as CASKAGGPHTGELFF. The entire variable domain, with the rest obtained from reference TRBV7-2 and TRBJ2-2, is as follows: GAGVSQSPSNKVTEKGKDVELRCDPISGHTALYWYRQSLGQGLEFLIYFQGNSAPDKSGLPSDRFSAERTGGSVSTLTIQRTQQEDSAVYLCASKAGGPHTGELFFGEGSRLTVL.

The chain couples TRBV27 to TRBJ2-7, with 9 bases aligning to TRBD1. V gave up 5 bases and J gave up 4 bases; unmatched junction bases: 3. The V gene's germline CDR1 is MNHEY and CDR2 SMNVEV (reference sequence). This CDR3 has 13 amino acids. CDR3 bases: TGTGCCAGCAGTCCTGGGACAGGGTACGAGCAGTACTTC. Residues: CASSPGTGYEQYF.

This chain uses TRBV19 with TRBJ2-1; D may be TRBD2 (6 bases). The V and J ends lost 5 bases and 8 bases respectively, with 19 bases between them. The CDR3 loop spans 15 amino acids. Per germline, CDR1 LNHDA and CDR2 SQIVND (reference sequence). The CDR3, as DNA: TGTGCCAGTAGTGTCCCCGGGACTCCGGCCTATGAGCAGTTCTTC. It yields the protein CASSVPGTPAYEQFF.

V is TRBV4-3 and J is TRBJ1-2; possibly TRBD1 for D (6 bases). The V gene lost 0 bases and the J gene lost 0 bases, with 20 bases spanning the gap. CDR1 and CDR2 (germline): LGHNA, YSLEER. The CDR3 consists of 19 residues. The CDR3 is CASSQDLTRTANSNYGYTF. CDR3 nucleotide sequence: TGCGCCAGCAGCCAAGATCTTACCAGGACAGCCAATTCTAACTATGGCTACACCTTC.

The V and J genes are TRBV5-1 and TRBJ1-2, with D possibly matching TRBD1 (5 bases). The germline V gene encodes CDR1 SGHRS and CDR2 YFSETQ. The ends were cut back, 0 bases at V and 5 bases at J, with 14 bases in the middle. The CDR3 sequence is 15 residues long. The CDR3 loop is CASSLAGRDLYGYTF. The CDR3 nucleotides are TGCGCCAGCAGCTTGGCCGGGAGGGACCTTTATGGCTACACCTTC. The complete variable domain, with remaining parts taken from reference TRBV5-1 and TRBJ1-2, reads KAGVTQTPRYLIKTRGQQVTLSCSPISGHRSVSWYQQTPGQGLQFLFEYFSETQRNKGNFPGRFSGRQFSNSRSEMNVSTLELGDSALYLCASSLAGRDLYGYTFGSGTRLTVV.

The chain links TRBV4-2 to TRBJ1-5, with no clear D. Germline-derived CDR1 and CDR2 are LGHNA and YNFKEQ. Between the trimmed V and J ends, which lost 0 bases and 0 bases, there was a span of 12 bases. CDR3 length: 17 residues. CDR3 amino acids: CASSQDITAGSNQPQHF. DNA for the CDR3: TGTGCCAGCAGCCAAGATATTACTGCTGGTAGCAATCAGCCCCAGCATTTT.

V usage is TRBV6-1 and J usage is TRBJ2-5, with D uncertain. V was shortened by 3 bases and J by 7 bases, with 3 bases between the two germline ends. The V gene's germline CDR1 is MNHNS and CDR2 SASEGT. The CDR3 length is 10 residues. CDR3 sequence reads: CASSDWTQYF. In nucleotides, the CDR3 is TGTGCCAGCAGTGACTGGACCCAGTACTTC.

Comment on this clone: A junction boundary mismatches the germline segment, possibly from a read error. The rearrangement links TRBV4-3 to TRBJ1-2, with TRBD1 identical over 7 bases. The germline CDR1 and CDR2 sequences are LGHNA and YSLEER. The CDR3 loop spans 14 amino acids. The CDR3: CVSSGIDRDGGYTF. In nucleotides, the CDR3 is TGCGTCAGCAGCGGGATCGACAGGGATGGTGGCTACACCTTC.

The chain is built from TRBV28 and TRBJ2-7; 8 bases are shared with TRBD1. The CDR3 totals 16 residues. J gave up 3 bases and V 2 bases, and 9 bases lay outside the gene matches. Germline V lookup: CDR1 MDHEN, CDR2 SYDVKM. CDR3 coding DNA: TGTGCCAGCAGTTTAACGACACTCGGACAGGGCTACGAGCAGTACTTC. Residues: CASSLTTLGQGYEQYF.